Each of the 24 T cell receptor beta chains below was sequenced from the same sample in a study of blood T cell repertoires in COVID-19. Produced via immunoSEQ multiplex PCR; TCRdb's table is partial and in-frame only. The sample has approximately 250,000 clones, approximately 90% seen once. Sequencing was carried out using PBMCs or T cells enriched from blood (not recorded which). These receptors were obtained from a woman in her 30s who had recovered from COVID-19.

This sequence joins TRBV5-1 and TRBJ2-7; possibly TRBD2 for D (6 bases). This CDR3 has 14 residues. The V and J ends lost 4 bases and 7 bases respectively, with 18 bases between them. CDR1 and CDR2 (germline): SGHRS, YFSETQ. CDR3 in amino acids: CASSPGPGVGEQYF. The CDR3, as DNA: TGCGCCAGCAGCCCAGGACCGGGGGTGGGGGAGCAGTACTTC.

The sample holds one count of this clone. V gene TRBV7-3 combines with J gene TRBJ2-7, with D tentatively TRBD1 (5 bases). V was trimmed by 1 base and J by 7 bases, leaving 17 bases between them. The germline V gene has CDR1 SGHTA and CDR2 FQGTGA. This CDR3 is built from 15 residues. The CDR3: CASSLRLVRVQEQYF. DNA of the CDR3: TGTGCCAGCAGCTTAAGACTCGTCAGGGTCCAGGAGCAGTACTTC. The full variable domain, rest sourced from reference TRBV7-3 and TRBJ2-7, is GAGVSQTPSNKVTEKGKYVELRCDPISGHTALYWYRQSLGQGPEFLIYFQGTGAADDSGLPNDRFFAVRPEGSVSTLKIQRTERGDSAVYLCASSLRLVRVQEQYFGPGTRLTVT.

V is TRBV4-3 and J is TRBJ1-3, with 7 bases identical to TRBD1. V dropped 0 bases and J dropped 1; count of bases not matched to a gene: 0. This CDR3 contains 15 residues. Germline assignment: CDR1 LGHNA and CDR2 YSLEER. CDR3 coding DNA: TGCGCCAGCAGCCAAGAACAGGGGTCTGGAAACACCATATATTTT. Its translation is CASSQEQGSGNTIYF.

The CDR3 reads CASSADRSYEQYF. The CDR3 DNA follows: TGTGCCAGCAGCGCTGACAGGTCCTACGAGCAGTACTTC. The V and J genes are TRBV9 and TRBJ2-7; D is possibly TRBD1 (6 bases). V was clipped by 3 bases and J by 1 base, with 8 bases between them. The germline gives CDR1 SGDLS, CDR2 YYNGEE. The CDR3 consists of 13 residues.

The V gene is TRBV4-3, the J gene TRBJ1-4; possible D gene TRBD1, 5 bases. The CDR3 runs 16 residues. The V end was cut by 0 bases, the J end by 4 bases, with 12 bases between. From germline, CDR1 is LGHNA and CDR2 YSLEER. CDR3 protein: CASSQDGAGFNEKLFF. The CDR3 nucleotides read TGCGCCAGCAGCCAAGATGGCGCAGGGTTTAATGAAAAACTGTTTTTT.

This chain joins TRBV11-2 and TRBJ1-1; D might be TRBD1 (5 bases). This CDR3 has 14 residues. V was pared by 4 bases and J by 3 bases, with 12 bases between. From germline, CDR1 is SGHAT and CDR2 FQNNGV. The CDR3, as DNA: TGTGCCAGCAGCTCCCTAAAGGGGCACACTGAAGCTTTCTTT. This translates into CASSSLKGHTEAFF. Based on the CDR3 plus reference TRBV11-2 and TRBJ1-1, the full variable domain is EAGVAQSPRYKIIEKRQSVAFWCNPISGHATLYWYQQILGQGPKLLIQFQNNGVVDDSQLPKDRFSAERLKGVDSTLKIQPAKLEDSAVYLCASSSLKGHTEAFFGQGTRLTVV.

CDR3 sequence (DNA): TGTGCCAGTAGTACGGACAGAGAAGAGACCCAGTACTTC. Protein sequence: CASSTDREETQYF. V usage is TRBV19 and J usage is TRBJ2-5; D is perhaps TRBD1 (6 bases). Germline V gene data show CDR1 as LNHDA and CDR2 as SQIVND (reference sequence). The V end was cut by 4 bases, the J end by 3 bases, with 9 bases between. The CDR3 runs to 13 residues. Full variable domain (missing parts from reference TRBV19 and TRBJ2-5): DGGITQSPKYLFRKEGQNVTLSCEQNLNHDAMYWYRQDPGQGLRLIYYSQIVNDFQKGDIAEGYSVSREKKESFPLTVTSAQKNPTAFYLCASSTDREETQYFGPGTRLLVL.

Comment on this clone: The CDR3 ends on some other residue instead of the conserved phenylalanine or tryptophan, so this is likely a read error. No DNA is shown, since the ends of the CDR3 on it are uncertain; the CDR3 is the one TCRdb lists. This chain uses TRBV6-6 with TRBJ1-1; TRBD1 is the table's D call, not checked against the DNA. In germline, CDR1 is MNHNY, CDR2 SVGAGI (reference sequence). Counting both end residues, the CDR3 totals 15 amino acids. CDR3 sequence reads: CASSSGTGGPLEGKI.

This clone was detected only once. The chain employs TRBV4-2 and TRBJ2-3, with 8 bases lining up with TRBD2. From germline, CDR1 is LGHNA and CDR2 YNFKEQ. V was clipped by 0 bases and J by 5 bases; unmatched bases: 7. This CDR3 spans 16 amino acids. CDR3 coding DNA: TGTGCCAGCAGCCAAGAAGAGCGGGAGCTAGGAGATACGCAGTATTTT. Translating gives CASSQEERELGDTQYF.

The V call is TRBV21-1, the J call TRBJ2-3; whether TRBD1, the table's D call, matches the DNA was not checked. TRBV21-1 is a known pseudogene. This CDR3 region has 16 residues. CDR3 sequence: CASSRRDRGEEDTQYF. The CDR3 bases are TGTGCCAGCAGCAGACGGGACAGGGGGGAGGAAGATACGCAGTATTTT.

The chain recombines TRBV4-3 with TRBJ1-5; 7 positions agree with TRBD1. V lost 4 bases, J lost 2 bases, and 5 bases stayed unmatched. There are 15 residues in the CDR3. Germline lookup yields CDR1 LGHNA and CDR2 YSLEER. The CDR3 loop is CASSPTGLGNQPQHF. The CDR3 DNA reads TGCGCCAGCAGCCCGACAGGGCTAGGCAATCAGCCCCAGCATTTT.

This rearrangement joins TRBV11-3 to TRBJ2-3; 13 bases are a match to TRBD2. The CDR3 has 16 amino acids. J lost 5 bases, V lost 4 bases, and 6 bases had no gene match. Germline CDR1 SGHNT, CDR2 YENEEA. The CDR3 bases are TGTGCCAGCAGCTCCAACGGACTAGCGGGAGAAGATACGCAGTATTTT. As protein: CASSSNGLAGEDTQYF. The full variable domain, rest sourced from reference TRBV11-3 and TRBJ2-3, is EAGVVQSPRYKIIEKKQPVAFWCNPISGHNTLYWYLQNLGQGPELLIRYENEEAVDDSQLPKDRFSAERLKGVDSTLKIQPAELGDSAVYLCASSSNGLAGEDTQYFGPGTRLTVL.

This chain joins TRBV7-2 and TRBJ1-6; D is possibly TRBD1 (5 bases). V was clipped by 2 bases and J by 7 bases, with 6 bases between them. There are 13 residues in the CDR3. CDR1 and CDR2 from the germline V gene are SGHTA and FQGNSA. The CDR3 reads CASSLSGNSPLHF. CDR3 DNA: TGTGCCAGCAGCTTATCAGGGAATTCACCCCTCCACTTT.

The rearrangement links TRBV9 to TRBJ2-3; TRBD1 matches 7 bases. The ends lost 0 bases at V and 0 bases at J; junction bases unmatched: 4. The CDR3 has 16 residues. CDR1 SGDLS and CDR2 YYNGEE come from the germline V gene. The CDR3 DNA sequence: TGTGCCAGCAGCGTAGATATAGGGGGCAGCACAGATACGCAGTATTTT. Translation gives CASSVDIGGSTDTQYF. Using reference TRBV9 and TRBJ2-3 for the parts outside the CDR3, the full variable domain is DSGVTQTPKHLITATGQRVTLRCSPRSGDLSVYWYQQSLDQGLQFLIQYYNGEERAKGNILERFSAQQFPDLHSELNLSSLELGDSALYFCASSVDIGGSTDTQYFGPGTRLTVL.

The chain carries TRBV7-9 and TRBJ2-2; no clear D. The CDR3 consists of 12 residues. Germline CDR1 reads SEHNR; CDR2 reads FQNEAQ (reference sequence). Trimming took 7 bases from V and 5 from J, leaving 8 bases between them. The CDR3 region is CASTPPTGELFF. CDR3 in DNA: TGTGCCAGCACCCCCCCGACCGGGGAGCTGTTTTTT.

The chain couples TRBV27 to TRBJ1-3; D possibly corresponds to TRBD1 (5 bases). The V end lost 5 bases, the J end lost 8 bases, and 16 bases lay between the germline ends. This CDR3 is 14 amino acids long. Germline CDR1 and CDR2: MNHEY and SMNVEV (reference sequence). The CDR3 coding sequence is TGTGCCAGCAGTGCGGAAGTTTGGGGCGACACCATATATTTT. The encoded protein is CASSAEVWGDTIYF.

The chain joins TRBV5-6 to TRBJ2-2; 12 nucleotides agree with TRBD1. Germline-derived CDR1 and CDR2 are SGHDT and YYEEEE. This CDR3 is 15 amino acids long. The V gene end was trimmed by 4 bases and the J gene end by 4 bases; junction bases not matched to a gene: 2. CDR3 in DNA: TGTGCCAGCAGCCGGGACAGGGGGCGCACCGGGGAGCTGTTTTTT. It yields the protein CASSRDRGRTGELFF.

The chain carries TRBV7-3 and TRBJ2-3; TRBD2 aligns across 9 bases. The CDR3 loop spans 16 amino acids. V was pared by 6 bases and J by 5 bases, with 12 bases of the junction left unmatched. Looked up from germline, CDR1 is SGHTA and CDR2 is FQGTGA. The CDR3 DNA follows: TGTGCCAGCAGTTCTGCGGCGGGAGGGCCGTTAGATACGCAGTATTTT. This sequence encodes CASSSAAGGPLDTQYF.

The chain employs TRBV4-1 and TRBJ1-1; D not certain. The length of the CDR3 is 15 residues. The V gene's germline CDR1 is MGHRA and CDR2 YSYEKL. Trimming stripped 0 bases from V and 10 bases from J, with 18 bases between. The CDR3 nucleotides are TGCGCCAGCAGCCAAGATCCGGACCGCGGGCGGTTAGCTTTCTTT. It yields the protein CASSQDPDRGRLAFF.

The chain has TRBV10-3 and TRBJ2-1; D may be TRBD2 (5 bases). Germline lookup yields CDR1 ENHRY and CDR2 SYGVKD. The V end lost 7 bases, the J end lost 5 bases, and 18 bases lay between the germline ends. The CDR3 totals 15 residues. The CDR3 here is CAITRTAELNNEQFF. CDR3 bases: TGTGCCATCACTAGGACTGCCGAACTGAACAATGAGCAGTTCTTC.

V usage is TRBV5-6 and J usage is TRBJ1-1; TRBD1 might be the D (5 bases). CDR1 is SGHDT, CDR2 YYEEEE, per germline. Trimming pared 0 bases from V and 7 bases from J, leaving 13 bases between. The CDR3 runs 14 residues. The CDR3 region is CASSLGLGRGEAFF. The CDR3 DNA is TGTGCCAGCAGCTTGGGGCTGGGGCGCGGTGAAGCTTTCTTT. Full variable domain (missing parts from reference TRBV5-6 and TRBJ1-1): DAGVTQSPTHLIKTRGQQVTLRCSPKSGHDTVSWYQQALGQGPQFIFQYYEEEERQRGNFPDRFSGHQFPNYSSELNVNALLLGDSALYLCASSLGLGRGEAFFGQGTRLTVV.

The chain employs TRBV4-2 and TRBJ1-3; 8 bases are shared with TRBD1. The CDR3 has 16 residues. The V segment lost 1 base and the J segment 3 bases; nucleotides outside the gene matches: 5. Germline CDR1 and CDR2: LGHNA and YNFKEQ. CDR3 loop: CASSQAGGQGGNTIYF. The CDR3 bases are TGTGCCAGCAGCCAAGCTGGAGGACAGGGTGGAAACACCATATATTTT.

V and J are TRBV7-2 and TRBJ1-1; D is undetermined. Germline assignment: CDR1 SGHTA and CDR2 FQGNSA. This CDR3 comprises 12 residues. Trimming pared 4 bases from V and 10 bases from J, leaving 13 bases between. The chain's CDR3 is CASSSTALRAFF. The DNA of the CDR3 is TGTGCCAGCAGCTCAACCGCACTTAGAGCTTTCTTT.

V gene TRBV30 combines with J gene TRBJ2-5; the D gene is possibly TRBD2 (5 bases). The CDR3 extends over 12 amino acids. Trimming pared 4 bases from V and 10 bases from J, leaving 16 bases between. The germline V gene encodes CDR1 GTSNPN and CDR2 SVGIG (reference sequence). The CDR3 reads CAWNKQAADQYF. The CDR3 DNA sequence: TGTGCCTGGAATAAGCAAGCAGCGGACCAGTACTTC.